This entry concerns a single TCR beta chain. The CDR3 covers 15 residues. The germline V gene has CDR1 SGHRS and CDR2 YFSETQ. The germline V and J ends were trimmed by 3 bases and 2 bases, with 13 bases remaining between them. This sample was taken from a study of response to subunit inactivated influenza vaccine. MiXCR was run by TCRdb on the RT-PCR reads, yielding one entry per CDR3 protein. The sample yields 180,000 or so distinct CDR3 sequences, roughly 12% seen once. The sample was also reused in another study, on T cells expressing NK-cell markers. From that report: UMI-tagged 5'RACE template switching yielded the TCR beta cDNA.

The source was CD8+ T cells sorted from PBMCs, collected 11 to 12 days after vaccination. The receptor's source is a man in his fifties who received an inactivated influenza vaccine. This sequence joins TRBV5-1 and TRBJ2-3; D might be TRBD1 (6 bases). The CDR3 DNA reads as TGCGCCAGCAGCTCGGACAGAAGCCTCACAGATACGCAGTATTTT. This encodes CASSSDRSLTDTQYF.